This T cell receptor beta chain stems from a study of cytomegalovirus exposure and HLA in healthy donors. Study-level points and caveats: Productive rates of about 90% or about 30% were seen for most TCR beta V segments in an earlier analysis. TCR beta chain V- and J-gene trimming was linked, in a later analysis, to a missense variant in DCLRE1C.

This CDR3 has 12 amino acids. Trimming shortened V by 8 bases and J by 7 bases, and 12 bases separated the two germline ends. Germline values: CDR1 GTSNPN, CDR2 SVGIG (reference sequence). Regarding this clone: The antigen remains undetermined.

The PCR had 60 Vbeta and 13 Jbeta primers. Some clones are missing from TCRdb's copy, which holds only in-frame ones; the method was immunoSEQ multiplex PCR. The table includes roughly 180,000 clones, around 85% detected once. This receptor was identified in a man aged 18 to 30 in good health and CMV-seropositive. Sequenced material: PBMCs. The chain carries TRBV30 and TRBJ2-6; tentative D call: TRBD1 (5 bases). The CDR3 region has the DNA TGTGCCCTCCCAGGGAAAGCCAACGTCCTGACTTTC. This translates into CALPGKANVLTF.